The T cell receptor beta chain under discussion was sequenced for a study of OX40 agonist ivuxolimab in advanced cancers. The CDR3 spans 20 residues. In germline, CDR1 is MDHEN, CDR2 SYDVKM. V shed 4 bases and J shed 3 bases, with 31 bases lying between them. Libraries were prepared by immunoSEQ multiplex PCR; TCRdb keeps only in-frame clonotypes and omits some of them. This table holds tens of thousands of clones, approximately 90% found once. V and J are TRBV28 and TRBJ2-7, with D possibly matching TRBD2 (6 bases). The sequencing used CD4+ or CD8+ T cells sorted from blood, collected in a trial of the OX40 agonist ivuxolimab. The TCR was taken from an adult with an advanced solid tumor such as melanoma, head and neck, liver or kidney cancer. The CDR3 nucleotides are TGTGCCAGCAGTTCCCCTTCCCCCGGGAGTCCTCGGGAGATGGACTACGAGCAGTACTTC. Amino acid sequence: CASSSPSPGSPREMDYEQYF.